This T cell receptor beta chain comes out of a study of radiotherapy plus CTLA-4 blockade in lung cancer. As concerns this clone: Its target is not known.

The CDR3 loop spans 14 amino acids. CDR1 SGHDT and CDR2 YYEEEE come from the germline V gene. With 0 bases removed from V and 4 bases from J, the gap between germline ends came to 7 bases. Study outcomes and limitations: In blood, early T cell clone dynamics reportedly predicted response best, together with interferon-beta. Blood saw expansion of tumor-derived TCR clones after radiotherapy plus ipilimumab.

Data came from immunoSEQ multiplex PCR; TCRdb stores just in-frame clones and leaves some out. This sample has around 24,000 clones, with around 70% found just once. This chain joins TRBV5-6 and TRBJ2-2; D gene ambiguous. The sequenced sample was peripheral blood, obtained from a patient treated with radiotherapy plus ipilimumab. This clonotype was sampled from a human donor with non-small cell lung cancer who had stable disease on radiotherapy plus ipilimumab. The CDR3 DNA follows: TGTGCCAGCAGCTTGGATCCCTCCACCGGGGAGCTGTTTTTT. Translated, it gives CASSLDPSTGELFF.